The rows below give T cell receptor beta chains drawn from one sample of a study of T cells in pancreatic ductal adenocarcinoma. Generated by immunoSEQ multiplex PCR, the TCRdb table keeps only in-frame clones and is missing some. The sample records 97,000 or so clones, more than 90% being singletons. Material for sequencing was PBMCs. These TCRs come from a human donor with pancreatic ductal adenocarcinoma. CDR3s include the opening cysteine and the closing phenylalanine or tryptophan. A D gene is named only where the DNA matches it firmly. The size field is filled for only some rows; it gives once, few, many or a size class.

D gene	V gene	J gene	clone size	CDR3 protein	CDR3 DNA
.	TRBV5-4	TRBJ2-3	.	CASRSQGSDTQYF	TGTGCCAGCAGGTCACAGGGATCAGATACGCAGTATTTT
TRBD1	TRBV15	TRBJ1-3	once	CATSNRGGNTIYF	TGTGCCACCAGCAACAGGGGAGGAAACACCATATATTTT
.	TRBV11-2	TRBJ2-3	once	CASSSVGLGNTDTQYF	TGTGCCAGCAGCTCTGTCGGACTCGGCAACACAGATACGCAGTATTTT
.	TRBV5-1	TRBJ2-7	.	CASQALAGGYEQYF	TGCGCCAGTCAAGCTTTGGCCGGAGGCTACGAGCAGTACTTC
.	TRBV18	TRBJ2-7	.	CASSLTAYEQYF	TGTGCCAGCTCATTAACAGCCTACGAGCAGTACTTC
.	TRBV7-3	TRBJ2-3	.	CASSLPSGLARDTQYF	TGTGCCAGCAGCCTCCCATCGGGACTCGCCAGAGATACGCAGTATTTT
.	TRBV18	TRBJ2-3	.	CASSPQATSTDTQYF	TGTGCCAGCTCACCGCAGGCAACTAGCACAGATACGCAGTATTTT
.	TRBV18	TRBJ2-3	.	CASSPSFDSGGLITDTQYF	TGTGCCAGCTCACCATCCTTCGATTCAGGGGGGCTAATCACAGATACGCAGTATTTT
TRBD1	TRBV10-3	TRBJ1-5	.	CAIINTGVGQPQHF	TGTGCCATCATTAATACAGGGGTAGGACAGCCCCAGCATTTT
TRBD2	TRBV14	TRBJ2-2	.	CASSQAGGPPGELFF	TGTGCCAGCAGCCAAGCGGGAGGGCCCCCCGGGGAGCTGTTTTTT
.	TRBV2	TRBJ2-1	.	CASSEDESGTKDEQFF	TGTGCCAGCAGTGAAGATGAAAGCGGGACAAAAGATGAGCAGTTCTTC
TRBD1	TRBV18	TRBJ1-5	.	CASSSGQGIEPQHF	TGTGCCAGCTCATCCGGACAGGGAATTGAGCCCCAGCATTTT
TRBD1	TRBV4-3	TRBJ2-5	.	CASSQGRQGPYQETQYF	TGCGCCAGCAGCCAAGGCCGACAGGGACCGTACCAAGAGACCCAGTACTTC
.	TRBV29-1	TRBJ2-3	.	CSVEGGRPDTQYF	TGCAGCGTTGAAGGTGGGCGTCCAGATACGCAGTATTTT
.	TRBV19	TRBJ2-7	.	CASSIRGVGNPYEQYF	TGTGCCAGTAGTATACGAGGAGTCGGTAACCCCTACGAGCAGTACTTC
.	TRBV18	TRBJ1-1	.	CASSPQGGEVAFF	TGTGCCAGCTCACCCCAGGGCGGTGAAGTAGCTTTCTTT
TRBD2	TRBV9	TRBJ2-5	once	CASSSRGEMETQYF	TGTGCCAGCAGCTCCCGGGGGGAGATGGAGACCCAGTACTTC
TRBD1	TRBV7-2	TRBJ2-7	.	CASSPGQGAYEQYF	TGTGCCAGCAGCCCCGGACAGGGGGCTTACGAGCAGTACTTC
TRBD2	TRBV7-9	TRBJ2-7	.	CASSQVREGEQYF	TGTGCCAGCAGCCAGGTCCGGGAGGGAGAGCAGTACTTC
TRBD1	TRBV28	TRBJ1-1	.	CASTVGTGANTEAFF	TGTGCCAGCACCGTCGGGACAGGGGCGAACACTGAAGCTTTCTTT
.	TRBV5-4	TRBJ2-7	.	CASSFGPGYEQYF	TGTGCCAGCAGCTTTGGACCGGGGTACGAGCAGTACTTC
.	TRBV27	TRBJ2-7	.	CASSPRNSAYEQYF	TGTGCCAGCAGTCCCCGGAACAGTGCCTACGAGCAGTACTTC
TRBD1	TRBV25-1	TRBJ2-7	.	CASSEEGTGASYEQYF	TGTGCCAGCAGTGAAGAGGGGACAGGGGCCTCCTACGAGCAGTACTTC
TRBD1	TRBV5-8	TRBJ1-5	.	CASRPTGGTQPQHF	TGTGCCAGCAGACCGACAGGGGGGACTCAGCCCCAGCATTTT
.	TRBV19	TRBJ1-1	.	CASSTQYTEAFF	TGTGCCAGTAGTACTCAGTACACTGAAGCTTTCTTT
.	TRBV28	TRBJ1-1	.	CASSPGWGLWAFF	TGTGCCAGCAGCCCAGGATGGGGGCTGTGGGCTTTCTTT
.	TRBV5-6	TRBJ2-2	.	CASSLRAAGNTGELFF	TGTGCCAGCAGCTTGAGGGCGGCGGGGAACACCGGGGAGCTGTTTTTT
TRBD2	TRBV18	TRBJ2-7	.	CASSPGIAGEGYEQYF	TGTGCCAGCTCACCGGGGATAGCGGGAGAAGGGTACGAGCAGTACTTC
.	TRBV6-1	TRBJ2-5	.	CASSEGGAFQETQYF	TGTGCCAGCAGTGAGGGGGGAGCTTTTCAAGAGACCCAGTACTTC
.	TRBV12-5	TRBJ2-2	.	CASGPAGNTGELFF	TGTGCTAGTGGCCCCGCAGGGAACACCGGGGAGCTGTTTTTT
TRBD1	TRBV7-3	TRBJ2-1	.	CASSQDRGWDEQFF	TGTGCCAGCAGCCAGGACAGGGGGTGGGATGAGCAGTTCTTC
TRBD1	TRBV25-1	TRBJ1-4	once	CASSGTDTTNEKLFF	TGTGCCAGCAGCGGGACAGATACAACTAATGAAAAACTGTTTTTT
TRBD2	TRBV4-1	TRBJ2-5	once	CASSPPGTSGRETQYF	TGCGCCAGCAGCCCGCCCGGGACTAGCGGGAGAGAGACCCAGTACTTC
.	TRBV19	TRBJ1-5	.	CASRGRGPHSNQPQHF	TGTGCCAGTAGGGGGCGGGGTCCCCATAGCAATCAGCCCCAGCATTTT
.	TRBV11-2	TRBJ2-1	once	CASSSSGKSLARENEQFF	TGTGCCAGCAGCTCGTCAGGAAAATCTTTAGCGAGGGAAAATGAGCAGTTCTTC
.	TRBV25-1	TRBJ2-1	.	CASSDTSFSYNEQFF	TGTGCCAGCAGTGACACATCCTTCTCCTACAATGAGCAGTTCTTC
.	TRBV7-6	TRBJ2-1	.	CASSLSGVRDNEQFF	TGTGCCAGCAGCTTGTCGGGAGTTCGAGACAATGAGCAGTTCTTC